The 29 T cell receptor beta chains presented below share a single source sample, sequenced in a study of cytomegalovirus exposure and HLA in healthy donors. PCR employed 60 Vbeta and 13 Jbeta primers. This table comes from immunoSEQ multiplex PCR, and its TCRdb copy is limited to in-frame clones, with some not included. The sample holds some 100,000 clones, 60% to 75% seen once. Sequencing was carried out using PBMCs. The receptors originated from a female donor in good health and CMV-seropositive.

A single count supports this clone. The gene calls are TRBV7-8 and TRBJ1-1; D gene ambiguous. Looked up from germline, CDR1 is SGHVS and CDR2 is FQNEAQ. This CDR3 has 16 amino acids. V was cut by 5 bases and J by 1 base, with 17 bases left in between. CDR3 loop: CASSPRQMEWNTEAFF. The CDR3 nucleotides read TGTGCCAGCAGCCCTCGACAAATGGAATGGAACACTGAAGCTTTCTTT.

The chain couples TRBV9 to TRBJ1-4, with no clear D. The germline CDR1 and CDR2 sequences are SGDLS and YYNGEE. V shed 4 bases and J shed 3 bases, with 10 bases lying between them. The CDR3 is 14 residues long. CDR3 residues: CASSYGQANEKLFF. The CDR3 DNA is TGTGCCAGCAGCTATGGCCAGGCTAATGAAAAACTGTTTTTT.

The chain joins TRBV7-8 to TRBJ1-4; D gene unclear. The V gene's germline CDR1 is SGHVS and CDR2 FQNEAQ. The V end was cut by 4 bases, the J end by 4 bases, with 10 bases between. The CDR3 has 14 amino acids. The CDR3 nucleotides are TGTGCCAGCAGCTCTCGCCGGGTTAATGAAAAACTGTTTTTT. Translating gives CASSSRRVNEKLFF.

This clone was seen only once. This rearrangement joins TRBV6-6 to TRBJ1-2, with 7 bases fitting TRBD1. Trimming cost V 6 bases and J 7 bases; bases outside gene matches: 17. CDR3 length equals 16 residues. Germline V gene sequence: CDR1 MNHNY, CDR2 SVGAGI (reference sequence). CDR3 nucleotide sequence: TGTGCCAGCAGCACCGACAGGGAGAAGGCCATTGGTGGCTACACCTTC. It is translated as CASSTDREKAIGGYTF.

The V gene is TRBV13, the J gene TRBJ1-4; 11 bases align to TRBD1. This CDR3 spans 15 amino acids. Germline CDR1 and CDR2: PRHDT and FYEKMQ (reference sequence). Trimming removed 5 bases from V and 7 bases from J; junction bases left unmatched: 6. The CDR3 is CASSPQGQGVEKLFF. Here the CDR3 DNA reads TGTGCCAGCAGCCCCCAGGGACAGGGGGTTGAAAAACTGTTTTTT.

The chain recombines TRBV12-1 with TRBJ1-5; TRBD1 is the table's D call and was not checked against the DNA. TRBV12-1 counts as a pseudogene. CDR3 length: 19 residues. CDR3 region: CASSSDPGTGPLIDQPQHF. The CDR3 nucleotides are TGTGCCAGCAGCTCCGACCCCGGGACAGGGCCCCTTATAGATCAGCCCCAGCATTTT.

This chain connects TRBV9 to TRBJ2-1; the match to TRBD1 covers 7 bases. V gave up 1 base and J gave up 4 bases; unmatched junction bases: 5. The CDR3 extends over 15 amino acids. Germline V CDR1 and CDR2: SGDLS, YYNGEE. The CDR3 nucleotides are TGTGCCAGCAGCGTACTTTGGACAGGATACAATGAGCAGTTCTTC. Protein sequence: CASSVLWTGYNEQFF.

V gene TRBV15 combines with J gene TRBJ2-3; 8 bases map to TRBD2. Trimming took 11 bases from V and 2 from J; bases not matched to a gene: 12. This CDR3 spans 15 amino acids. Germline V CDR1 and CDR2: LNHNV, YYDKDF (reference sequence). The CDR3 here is CASARGDPSTDTQYF. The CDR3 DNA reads TGTGCCTCCGCGCGGGGGGACCCCTCCACAGATACGCAGTATTTT.

This CDR3 is CASSLNYILGELFF. The CDR3 DNA is TGTGCCAGCAGCCTCAACTACATTCTCGGGGAGCTGTTTTTT. This chain links TRBV7-9 with TRBJ2-2; D is unclear. Germline loops: CDR1 SEHNR, CDR2 FQNEAQ (reference sequence). The CDR3 runs to 14 residues. The V end lost 5 bases, the J end lost 7 bases, and 14 bases lay between the germline ends.

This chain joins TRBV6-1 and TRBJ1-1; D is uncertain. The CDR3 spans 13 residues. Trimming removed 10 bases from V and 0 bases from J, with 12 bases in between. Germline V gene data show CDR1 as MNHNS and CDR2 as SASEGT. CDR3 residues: CATDTLLNTEAFF. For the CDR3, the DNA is TGTGCCACCGACACCCTATTGAACACTGAAGCTTTCTTT.

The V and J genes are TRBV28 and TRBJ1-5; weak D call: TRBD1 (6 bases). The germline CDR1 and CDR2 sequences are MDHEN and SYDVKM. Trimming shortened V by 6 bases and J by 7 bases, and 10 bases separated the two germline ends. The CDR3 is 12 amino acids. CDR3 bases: TGTGCCAGCAGAATCGACAGGCAGCCCCAGCATTTT. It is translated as CASRIDRQPQHF.

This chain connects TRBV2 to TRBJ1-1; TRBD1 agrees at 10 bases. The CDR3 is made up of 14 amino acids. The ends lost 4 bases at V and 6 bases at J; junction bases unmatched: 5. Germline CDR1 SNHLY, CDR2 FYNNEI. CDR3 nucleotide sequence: TGTGCCAGCAGTGGGGACAGGGGAATAGCTGAAGCTTTCTTT. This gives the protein CASSGDRGIAEAFF.

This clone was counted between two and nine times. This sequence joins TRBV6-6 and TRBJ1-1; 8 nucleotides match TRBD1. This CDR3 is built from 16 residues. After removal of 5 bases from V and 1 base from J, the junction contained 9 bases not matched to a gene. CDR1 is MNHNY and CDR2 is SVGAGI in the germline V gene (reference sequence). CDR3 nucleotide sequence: TGTGCCAGCAGTCGGACAGGGAAGGGGCAGAACACTGAAGCTTTCTTT. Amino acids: CASSRTGKGQNTEAFF.

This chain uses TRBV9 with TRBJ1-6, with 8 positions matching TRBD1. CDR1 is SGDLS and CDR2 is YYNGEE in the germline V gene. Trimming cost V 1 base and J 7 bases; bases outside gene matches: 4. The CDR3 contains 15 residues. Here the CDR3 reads CASSVQGARNSPLHF. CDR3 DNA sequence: TGTGCCAGCAGCGTACAGGGGGCGCGGAATTCACCCCTCCACTTT.

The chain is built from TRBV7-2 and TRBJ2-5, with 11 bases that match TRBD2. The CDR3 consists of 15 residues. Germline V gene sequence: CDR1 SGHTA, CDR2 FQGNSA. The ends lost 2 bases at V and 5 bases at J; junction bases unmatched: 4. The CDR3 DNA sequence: TGTGCCAGCAGCTTAATAGCGGGGGGGCGGGAGACCCAGTACTTC. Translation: CASSLIAGGRETQYF.

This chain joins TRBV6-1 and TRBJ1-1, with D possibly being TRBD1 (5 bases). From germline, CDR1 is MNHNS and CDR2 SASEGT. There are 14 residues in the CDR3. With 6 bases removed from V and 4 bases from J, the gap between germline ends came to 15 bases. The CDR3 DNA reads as TGTGCCAGCAGGGATCAGGGTGGTGGCACTGAAGCTTTCTTT. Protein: CASRDQGGGTEAFF.

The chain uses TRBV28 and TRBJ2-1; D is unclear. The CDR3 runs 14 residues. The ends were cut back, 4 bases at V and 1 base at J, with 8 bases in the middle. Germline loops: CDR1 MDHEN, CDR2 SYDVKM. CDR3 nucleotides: TGTGCCAGCAGTTGGGCAGGATCCTACAATGAGCAGTTCTTC. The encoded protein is CASSWAGSYNEQFF. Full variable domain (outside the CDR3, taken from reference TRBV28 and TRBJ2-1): DVKVTQSSRYLVKRTGEKVFLECVQDMDHENMFWYRQDPGLGLRLIYFSYDVKMKEKGDIPEGYSVSREKKERFSLILESASTNQTSMYLCASSWAGSYNEQFFGPGTRLTVL.

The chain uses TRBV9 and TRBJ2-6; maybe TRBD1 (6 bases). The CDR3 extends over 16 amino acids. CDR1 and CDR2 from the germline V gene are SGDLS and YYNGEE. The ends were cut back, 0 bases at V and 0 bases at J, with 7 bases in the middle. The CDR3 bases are TGTGCCAGCAGCGTAGGACAGGTCTCTGGGGCCAACGTCCTGACTTTC. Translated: CASSVGQVSGANVLTF.

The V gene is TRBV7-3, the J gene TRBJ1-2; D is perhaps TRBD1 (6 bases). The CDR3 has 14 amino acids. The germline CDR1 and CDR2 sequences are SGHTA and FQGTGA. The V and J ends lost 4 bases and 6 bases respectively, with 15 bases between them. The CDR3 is CASSSWTVLDGYTF. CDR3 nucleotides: TGTGCCAGCAGCTCTTGGACAGTCCTGGATGGCTACACCTTC. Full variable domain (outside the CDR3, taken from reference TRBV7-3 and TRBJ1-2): GAGVSQTPSNKVTEKGKYVELRCDPISGHTALYWYRQSLGQGPEFLIYFQGTGAADDSGLPNDRFFAVRPEGSVSTLKIQRTERGDSAVYLCASSSWTVLDGYTFGSGTRLTVV.

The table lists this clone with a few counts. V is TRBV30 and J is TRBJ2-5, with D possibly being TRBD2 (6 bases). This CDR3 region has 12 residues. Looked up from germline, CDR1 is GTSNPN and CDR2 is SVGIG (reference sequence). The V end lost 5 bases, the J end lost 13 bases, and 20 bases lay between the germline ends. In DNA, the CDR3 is TGTGCCTGGGGGGACTTCGACACGTCCAGGTACTTC. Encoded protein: CAWGDFDTSRYF.

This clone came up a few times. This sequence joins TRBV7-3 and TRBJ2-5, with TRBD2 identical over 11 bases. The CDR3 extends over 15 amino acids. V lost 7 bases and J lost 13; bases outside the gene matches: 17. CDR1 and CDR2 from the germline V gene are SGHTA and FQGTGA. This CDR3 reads CASKARGLAGGGGYF. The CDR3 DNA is TGTGCCAGCAAGGCTAGGGGGTTAGCGGGAGGGGGAGGGTACTTC.

The CDR3 protein is CASSQEVTSGSGSTDTQYF. The CDR3 region has the DNA TGTGCCAGCAGCCAAGAAGTGACTAGCGGGAGTGGGAGCACAGATACGCAGTATTTT. The chain couples TRBV4-2 to TRBJ2-3; 12 positions agree with TRBD2. The length of the CDR3 is 19 residues. The trim removed 0 bases at V and 0 bases at J, leaving 7 bases unmatched. Germline V gene sequence: CDR1 LGHNA, CDR2 YNFKEQ.

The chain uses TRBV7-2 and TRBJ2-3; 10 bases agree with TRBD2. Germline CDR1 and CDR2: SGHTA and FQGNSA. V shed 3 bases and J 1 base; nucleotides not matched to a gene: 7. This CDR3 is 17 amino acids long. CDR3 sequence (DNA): TGTGCCAGCAGCTTCCCTAGCGGGAGTCGGGGCACAGATACGCAGTATTTT. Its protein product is CASSFPSGSRGTDTQYF.

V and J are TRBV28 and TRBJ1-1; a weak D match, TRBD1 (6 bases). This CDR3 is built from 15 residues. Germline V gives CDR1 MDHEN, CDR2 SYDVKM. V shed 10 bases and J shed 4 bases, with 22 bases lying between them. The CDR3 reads CAISLGGAGGTEAFF. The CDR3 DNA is TGTGCCATCTCCCTGGGGGGGGCAGGTGGCACTGAAGCTTTCTTT. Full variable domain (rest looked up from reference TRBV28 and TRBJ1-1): DVKVTQSSRYLVKRTGEKVFLECVQDMDHENMFWYRQDPGLGLRLIYFSYDVKMKEKGDIPEGYSVSREKKERFSLILESASTNQTSMYLCAISLGGAGGTEAFFGQGTRLTVV.

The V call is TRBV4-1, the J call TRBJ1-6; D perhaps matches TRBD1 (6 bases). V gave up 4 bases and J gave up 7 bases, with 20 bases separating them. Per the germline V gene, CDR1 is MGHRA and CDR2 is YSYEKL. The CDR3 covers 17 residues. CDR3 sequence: CASSPKQGPGGNSPLHF. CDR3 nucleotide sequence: TGCGCCAGCAGCCCCAAACAGGGTCCGGGGGGCAATTCACCCCTCCACTTT.

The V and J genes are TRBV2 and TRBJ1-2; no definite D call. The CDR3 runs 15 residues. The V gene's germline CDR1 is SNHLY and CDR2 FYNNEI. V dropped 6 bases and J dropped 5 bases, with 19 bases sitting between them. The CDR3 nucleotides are TGTGCCAGCAGCCCCATTCTGAGGGCTGGTTATGGCTACACCTTC. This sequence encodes CASSPILRAGYGYTF.

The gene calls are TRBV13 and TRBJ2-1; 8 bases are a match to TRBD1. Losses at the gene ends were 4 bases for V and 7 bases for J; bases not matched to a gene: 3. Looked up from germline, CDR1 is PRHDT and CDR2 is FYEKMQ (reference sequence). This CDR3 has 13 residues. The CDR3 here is CASSSTGANEQFF. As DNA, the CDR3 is TGTGCCAGCAGCTCGACAGGGGCTAATGAGCAGTTCTTC.

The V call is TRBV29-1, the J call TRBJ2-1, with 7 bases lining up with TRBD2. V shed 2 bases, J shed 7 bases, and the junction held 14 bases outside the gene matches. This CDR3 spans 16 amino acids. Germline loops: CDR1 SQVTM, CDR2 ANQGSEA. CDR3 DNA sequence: TGCAGCGTTGAACTAATGAAGGGAGGGGCTCGGAATGAGCAGTTCTTC. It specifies CSVELMKGGARNEQFF.

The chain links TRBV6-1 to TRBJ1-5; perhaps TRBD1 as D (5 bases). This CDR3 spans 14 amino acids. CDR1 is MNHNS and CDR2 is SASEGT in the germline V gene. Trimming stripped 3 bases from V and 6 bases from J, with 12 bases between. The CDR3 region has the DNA TGTGCCAGCAGTGAGGGTTGGAGGGGTCAGCCCCAGCATTTT. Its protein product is CASSEGWRGQPQHF.